This paragraph reports one T cell receptor (beta chain). This clone turned up a few times. What this receptor recognizes is not known. One base away there is no much larger clone; base qualities are not given. Roughly 1.9 micrograms of genomic DNA were extracted from cryopreserved PBMCs for TCR beta library preparation. Longitudinal blood samples from CLL patients receiving ibrutinib monotherapy were subjected to high-throughput TCR beta sequencing. The patients were enrolled in a single-center, open-label phase 2 trial of ibrutinib monotherapy. The V end loses 2 bases and the J end loses 7 bases, and a stretch of 8 bases separates them. CDR1 SNHLY and CDR2 FYNNEI were looked up in the germline V gene. The CDR3 goes from the cysteine to the phenylalanine over 12 residues. Only CDR3 DNA is held: 36 bases, read in frame from base 1. The sample is drawn from a study of cytotoxic CD8 clonotypes in ibrutinib-treated CLL (dated by TCRdb to the early 2020s). Turning to the overall study: In this cohort, approximately 15 patients were treatment-naive and ten to eleven were relapsed/refractory, while fewer than 18 had unmutated IGHV. On average, each sample had approximately 260,000 productive templates and more than 75,000 productive rearrangements. Responses were partial in roughly 24 patients and complete in 2; after median approximately 5.5 years follow-up, roughly 14 stayed in remission and roughly twelve progressed. Cryopreserved peripheral blood mononuclear cells were obtained prior to treatment, at the time of response, and at either disease progression or sustained remission. The response samples were drawn at a median of roughly twelve months into treatment, with a range of about 6 to 36 months. Longitudinal samples were available for about 30% of the roughly 86 trial participants.

Study-wide findings and limitations: At baseline, clonality was higher than in age-matched healthy donors and showed a strong correlation with circulating CD8+ T-cell counts. Sampling times were not matched between patients in sustained remission and patients whose disease was progressing, and lymph node repertoires were not examined. At ibrutinib response clonality went up, during sustained remission it held steady, and at progression it dropped back toward baseline. Public clonotypes were rare and either contracted or stayed stable during treatment, and the rise in clonality at ibrutinib response reflected the expansion of private clonotypes.

The goal of deep resolution MiSeq sequencing was a depth between 1 in 1 million and 1 in 200,000 T cells, and coverage averaged 10x per clonotype. The immunoSEQ hsTCRB Kit was used to generate TCR beta libraries. In the original analysis: ImmunoSEQ Data Assistant and ImmunoSEQ Analyzer were used for data analysis, and V, D and J genes were assigned according to IMGT definitions. Clonality was computed as one minus normalized Shannon entropy of productive rearrangement frequencies, ranging from 0 to 1. Only overrepresented clonotypes making up at least 0.05% of the repertoire of each patient were included in the public clonotype analysis. Thirteen repertoires from age-matched healthy donors, obtained from immuneACCESS, served as clonality controls. TCRdb re-hosts the immuneACCESS table, in-frame sequences only. Its copies lack some clones; in the studies checked, an unresolved V gene accounts for under half of them, and the cause for the rest is not known. That table gives V, J and clone size, and the DNA gave D and trimming. The sample includes 9,000 or so clones, with over 60% observed a single time. The biggest ten clones account for about 20% of the sample.

The sequence is built from TRBV2 and TRBJ2-5; confidence is insufficient to name the D gene. The material was PBMCs, obtained before ibrutinib treatment. The TCR comes from a human donor with chronic lymphocytic leukemia. The DNA reads as follows: TGTGCCAGCAGTGAAAACCCTTTGACCCAGTACTTC. This yields the protein CASSENPLTQYF.